This record concerns one TCR beta chain sequence. This record comes from a study of blood T cell repertoires in COVID-19. For the study at large: The United States, Italy and Spain supplied acute and convalescent COVID-19 samples.

Study processing details: Amplification with reference gene primers provided the estimates of nucleated cell counts. Sequencing used immunoSEQ multiplex PCR; TCRdb keeps in-frame clones, though not all of them. V, J and clone size are taken as reported in that table, and D and trimming were inferred from the DNA itself. The sample consists of 200,000 or so clones, around 77% of them appearing once. CDR1 is MNHEY and CDR2 is SMNVEV in the germline V gene (reference sequence). V dropped 8 bases and J dropped 3 bases, with 16 bases sitting between them. The length of the CDR3 is 14 residues. Sequencing was carried out using peripheral blood. This chain joins TRBV27 and TRBJ1-1; D perhaps matches TRBD1 (6 bases). The receptor was isolated from a man in his sixties with active or convalescent COVID-19. DNA for the CDR3: TGTGCCAGCCGGGACATAAATAAGGACACTGAAGCTTTCTTT. This translates into CASRDINKDTEAFF.